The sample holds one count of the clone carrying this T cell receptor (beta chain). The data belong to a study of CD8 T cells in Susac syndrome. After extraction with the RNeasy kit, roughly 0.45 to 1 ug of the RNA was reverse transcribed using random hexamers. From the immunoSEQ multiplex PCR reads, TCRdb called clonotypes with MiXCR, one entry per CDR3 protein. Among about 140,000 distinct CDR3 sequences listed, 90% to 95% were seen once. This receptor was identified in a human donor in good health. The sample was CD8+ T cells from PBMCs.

This CDR3 is CAWAQRGLAGTNEQFF. Written as DNA, the CDR3 is TGTGCCTGGGCTCAAAGGGGACTAGCGGGAACCAATGAGCAGTTCTTC. This chain joins TRBV30 and TRBJ2-1, with 13 nucleotides matching TRBD2. J was trimmed by 6 bases and V by 5 bases; bases with no gene match: 10. Germline CDR1 GTSNPN, CDR2 SVGIG (reference sequence). The CDR3 length is 16 residues.